This T cell receptor beta chain was identified during a study of blood T cell repertoires in COVID-19. This CDR3 is 15 amino acids long. Germline lookup yields CDR1 MDHEN and CDR2 SYDVKM. V shed 5 bases and J 3 bases; nucleotides not matched to a gene: 7. Only in-frame clones appear in the TCRdb table, and some are missing; sequencing was by immunoSEQ multiplex PCR. The sample contains approximately 300,000 clones, around 90% of which appear only once. This clone was counted a single time. Sequencing input: PBMCs or T cells enriched from blood (not recorded which). This sequence was found in a woman aged 30 to 39 who had recovered from COVID-19. The chain has TRBV28 and TRBJ2-1; the match to TRBD2 covers 7 bases. The CDR3 DNA reads as TGTGCCAGCAGTCTAACTCGGGACTACTACAATGAGCAGTTCTTC. The encoded protein is CASSLTRDYYNEQFF.